Listed below are T cell receptor beta chains from one sample, sequenced in a study of shared clonotypes between healthy human individuals. Using immunoSEQ multiplex PCR, the repertoire was profiled, and TCRdb retains in-frame clones only, with some absent. The profile shows approximately 2,300,000 clones, 80% to 95% of them singletons. Sequenced: naive CD4+ T cells from PBMCs. The receptors originated from a man between 18 and 35 years old in good health. Some clones in this sample may be carry-over from other donors' samples. Both conserved end residues are part of each CDR3. A D gene is named only where the DNA matches it firmly. Part of the rows lack a size; the others show once, few, many or a class for expanded clones.

cdr3_length	d_call	v_call	clone_size	j_call	cdr3_aa	cdr3_nt
11	.	TRBV20-1	.	TRBJ1-2	CSGGSYYGYTF	TGCAGCGGAGGGTCGTACTATGGCTACACCTTC
17	TRBD1	TRBV7-9	.	TRBJ1-4	CASRDNRQGSTNEKLFF	TGTGCCAGCAGGGATAATCGACAGGGCTCAACTAATGAAAAACTGTTTTTT
17	TRBD1	TRBV7-9	.	TRBJ2-3	CASSLAGQGGGTDTQYF	TGTGCCAGCAGCTTAGCCGGACAGGGTGGGGGCACAGATACGCAGTATTTT
13	.	TRBV5-1	.	TRBJ2-7	CASRRGDIYEQYF	TGCGCCAGCAGACGGGGCGACATCTACGAGCAGTACTTC
14	.	TRBV5-1	.	TRBJ2-5	CASSLEGVQETQYF	TGCGCCAGCAGCTTGGAAGGGGTTCAAGAGACCCAGTACTTC
16	TRBD2	TRBV19	.	TRBJ2-7	CASNPRGLAGAGEQYF	TGTGCCAGTAACCCAAGAGGACTAGCGGGAGCAGGCGAGCAGTACTTC
14	.	TRBV15	.	TRBJ1-5	CATSGTYSNQPQHF	TGTGCCACCAGTGGCACCTATAGCAATCAGCCCCAGCATTTT
15	.	TRBV9	few	TRBJ2-3	CASSVAGPSTDTQYF	TGTGCCAGCAGCGTGGCCGGGCCCAGCACAGATACGCAGTATTTT
15	TRBD2	TRBV6-6	.	TRBJ2-7	CASSPSSGRAYEQYF	TGTGCCAGCAGCCCTTCTAGCGGGAGGGCGTACGAGCAGTACTTC
13	.	TRBV21-1	.	TRBJ2-2	CASSGSCTGELFF	TGTGCCAGTAGCGGGAGCTGCACCGGGGAGCTGTTTTTT
17	TRBD1	TRBV9	.	TRBJ1-1	CASSPGGVGTGKSEAFF	TGTGCCAGCAGCCCAGGGGGGGTGGGGACAGGGAAATCTGAAGCTTTCTTT
15	TRBD1	TRBV5-1	.	TRBJ1-1	CASSWSGTGRTEAFF	TGCGCCAGCAGCTGGTCCGGGACAGGGAGAACTGAAGCTTTCTTT
12	.	TRBV28	.	TRBJ1-5	CASSSSGQPQHF	TGTGCCAGCAGTTCCTCAGGGCAGCCCCAGCATTTT